The text below deals with one TCR beta chain. Its antigen is currently unknown. The same CDR3 is also encoded by other DNA sequences in this sample. Unstimulated regulatory T cells (CD4+CD25+CD127-), CD4+CD25- non-regulatory cells, CD4 and CD8 cells were FACS-sorted from thawed PBMCs. The sample is drawn from a study of Tregs in tolerant kidney transplant recipients. Study outcomes and limitations: Expanding Tregs on activated donor B cells appeared to best identify donor-specific TCRbeta clones. The small number of patients limits these findings pending further validation. This study did not directly address biological reproducibility.

Here immunoSEQ multiplex PCR was the method, and the copy in TCRdb shows in-frame clones only, minus some. The table shows under 100,000 clones, with more than 90% occurring only once. This CDR3 spans 12 amino acids. V was trimmed by 4 bases and J by 0 bases, leaving 4 bases between them. Germline loops: CDR1 MNHEY, CDR2 SMNVEV (reference sequence). The receptor was derived from a human donor in good health. The chain links TRBV27 to TRBJ2-7; no clear D gene. The sequenced sample was CD8+ T cells from blood. CDR3 loop: CASSSASYEQYF. The DNA of the CDR3 is TGTGCCAGCAGTTCGGCCTCCTACGAGCAGTACTTC.